The sequence of this T cell receptor beta chain was determined in a study of cytomegalovirus exposure and HLA in healthy donors (TCRdb year 2017). At the level of the whole study: An earlier analysis of roughly 570 of the donors reported approximately 260 Gb of sequence data and 117 million unique TCR beta sequences obtained from roughly 180 million T cells. An early release that covered around 590 HLA-typed donors contained 250 to 350 gigabases of sequencing data and 70 million to 100 million unique TCR sequences. Among the roughly 390 genotyped donors, approximately 77% belonged to the genetic ancestry cluster associated with self-reported Caucasian donors. The aim of the study was to test whether cataloging public T cell receptors could identify signatures of past pathogen exposure. Using immunosequencing, the study profiled T cell repertoires from about 610 subjects and related those repertoires to cytomegalovirus serostatus. Besides the first cohort of approximately 670 subjects, a separate validation cohort made up of 120 different subjects was used. To predict cytomegalovirus infection status, the study combined high-throughput TCR immunosequencing, statistical association of individual TCRs with disease status, and machine learning. A later analysis re-analyzed previously published TCR beta repertoires from 500 to 700 donors and added high-resolution HLA genotyping to study TCR occurrence patterns. Rather than using new phenotypic data, the later analysis identified candidate immune exposures from TCR beta sequences and from how often those sequences occurred across donors. To decide whether each TCR beta V gene segment behaved as functional or pseudogenic, an earlier analysis of 587 of the donors relied on high-throughput TCR beta sequencing. Donor age, sex, ethnicity and CMV serostatus were collected together with the repertoire data. A later genetic analysis took genome-wide SNP genotypes for about 65% of the 666 donors and used that subset as a discovery cohort. Every discovery cohort repertoire had been produced on one sequencing platform. Both class I and class II loci were covered by HLA typing, at four-digit resolution. Typing coverage varied by locus: roughly 629-640 donors for A, B, C, DRB1 and DQB1; under 550 for DQA1; more than 600 for DPA1; around 450 for DPB1. Roughly five DR-DQ haplotypes were handled as single units for association and clustering, since linkage in the cohort was strong. Across around 400 genotyped donors of the cohort, an average of roughly 250,000 unique TCR beta nucleotide sequences per donor were sequenced, and roughly 18% of those sequences were non-productive. Beyond this particular receptor, the publication reports: A later genetic analysis reported fewer N-insertions in productive TCRs among donors in an Asian-associated ancestry cluster than the 666-donor mean. Because some donors lacked HLA typing at each locus, the association tests relied only on the typed subset. In vitro tests confirmed that three of the cytomegalovirus-associated TCR beta chains recognize cytomegalovirus antigens. Several of the top co-occurrence clusters appeared to be linked to parvovirus B19, influenza, CMV and Epstein-Barr virus, according to a later analysis. Correlated functional status among segregating V segments might be attributable to linkage disequilibrium, but an unknown experimental factor could not be ruled out. This cohort had only TCR beta chains sequenced, and the lack of alpha or paired-chain data limited which features could be detected. Cytomegalovirus status was reported to be diagnosed by the classifier with high specificity and sensitivity in both the original and validation cohorts. An earlier analysis of 587 of the donors showed that most TCR beta V segments appeared in productive rearrangements either about 90% or about 30% of the time, which broadly matched IMGT annotations. A later analysis found that most CMV-associated TCR beta chains appeared HLA-restricted, with HLA associations seemingly driven largely by CMV exposure. According to the authors, the approach could potentially be generalized to other disease states and immunological phenotypes. Presence/absence analyses assumed roughly uniform sequencing depth across donors, an assumption that may not hold. When HLA alleles, especially DR and DQ, strongly co-occurred, TCR associations were difficult to assign to individual alleles. The study gave a list of 150 to 200 TCR beta chains associated with cytomegalovirus. A later analysis associated about 17,000 TCR beta sequences with specific HLA alleles at a false discovery rate of 0.05. In a later analysis, the rate of TCR association differed among HLA loci, with DRB1 alleles having the most associated TCRs and HLA-C alleles having the fewest. Across donors, most TCR sequences were observed very rarely, whereas some public TCRs were present in many individuals. The only immune exposure information available for the cohort was CMV serostatus. A cluster of highly shared sequence variants was judged likely to be a technical artifact of the sequencing pipeline. Because the 87-base-pair reads could not distinguish some IMGT-functional V segments, including TRBV6-2 and TRBV6-3, those segments were excluded. A further reported finding was that TCR beta sequences accurately predicted the HLA-A and HLA-B alleles for most subjects in the first cohort. Because counts were too low, under 20 rarely observed V segments, including chromosome 9 orphons, were left out of the earlier analysis of 587 of the donors. In a later genetic analysis, a missense DCLRE1C variant was associated with V-gene and J-gene trimming of TCR beta chains, and the association was replicated in an independent cohort. In a later analysis, HLA-associated TCR beta chains showed more clonal expansion and lower generation probabilities than non-associated chains that were equally common.

The cohort comprised 710 or so healthy bone marrow donors. Cohort members were all nominally healthy when sampled, although unrecorded immune exposures were likely present. The donor was CMV seropositive and was included in the group of 290 or so seropositive cohort members. Every donor gave a peripheral blood sample, and the peripheral blood mononuclear cells from that sample were used for TCR beta sequencing. Genomic DNA extraction from the blood cell samples was performed with the Qiagen DNeasy Blood Extraction Kit. The library was generated by the immunoSEQ multiplex PCR assay. For the multiplex PCR, a mixture combining 60 forward primers for TCR Vbeta segments and 13 reverse primers for TCR Jbeta segments was used. The CDR3 region of rearranged TCR beta genes was amplified from genomic DNA with a multiplex PCR assay. The amplified TCR beta libraries were sequenced on the Illumina HiSeq System as 87-base-pair reads. In the original analysis: Across the 500 to 750 repertoires, a later analysis counted 80 million or so unique TCR beta chains, roughly 11 million of which were shared by at least two donors. To remove PCR and sequencing errors, raw reads were error-corrected and collapsed into unique sequences using a nearest-neighbor algorithm that merged closely related sequences. V, D and J gene segments were assigned by aligning CDR3 sequences to IMGT reference sequences. For a sequence to be retained, a match of at least six nucleotides to both a V gene segment and a J gene segment was required. A rearrangement counted as productive if the CDR3 had no stop codons and remained in frame with V and J, and every other rearrangement counted as non-productive. CDR3 was defined according to IMGT convention as the region running from the second conserved V-encoded cysteine to the conserved J-encoded phenylalanine. Sequences without an unambiguous match to a single V gene segment were excluded from the earlier analysis of almost 600 of the donors. In an earlier analysis of approximately 560 of the donors, a V segment was called functional when productive rearrangements were above 56.7%, and segregating when the standard deviation between donors exceeded 5%. A statistical classification framework was built to diagnose cytomegalovirus status from the catalog of TCR beta chain sequences. In a later analysis, V and J genes were assigned by comparing TCR nucleotide sequences against IMGT/GENE-DB human TR gene sequences. A later analysis assigned CDR3 sequences and most-parsimonious VDJ recombination scenarios with the TCRdist pipeline. In a later analysis, every TCR beta chain was defined by the combination of its CDR3 amino acid sequence and its V-gene family, and reads without a unique V-gene family were dropped. To address suspected cross-contamination and a sequencing artifact, a later analysis removed 592 highly shared, low-generation-probability nucleotide sequences. In a later analysis, a clonal expansion index was calculated for each public chain from normalized within-repertoire ranks of inferred template counts. Generation probabilities in a later analysis came from a VDJ recombination model fitted to out-of-frame rearrangements, and those results were checked against IGoR. Hypergeometric tests were used in a later analysis to score TCR-TCR, TCR-HLA and TCR-CMV co-occurrence, with a repertoire-size bias correction applied to the TCR pairs. In a later analysis, false discovery rates were estimated by permuting HLA or CMV assignments 20 times. A later analysis grouped co-occurring TCRs with DBSCAN, adding TCRdist sequence similarity when clustering within HLA-allele-positive subsets. Repertoires with fewer than 30,000 or more than 120,000 public chains were left out of co-occurrence clustering, as were a few repertoires with anomalous nucleotide sharing. This immuneACCESS table, as held by TCRdb, lists in-frame sequences with V and J called but not all clones. Of the missing ones, under half trace to an unresolved V gene in checked studies; the others have no known cause. That table gives V, J and clone size, and the DNA gave D and trimming. In all, the sample holds about 150,000 clones, and 70% to 80% of those were seen once. Approximately 2% of the sample rests with the top ten.

V loses 4 bases of germline sequence and J loses 1 base, and the interval between the two ends is 16 bases. CDR1 KGHSH and CDR2 LQKENI were looked up in the germline V gene. The CDR3 holds 16 amino acids from the cysteine to the phenylalanine. Only CDR3 DNA is held: 48 bases, read in frame from base 1. Turning to this clone: The antigen it binds to is not known. No base qualities exist here, and no much larger clone lies one base off it.

The chain employs TRBV18 and TRBJ1-2; a tentative D match to TRBD1 spans 6 bases. The clonotype originates from a woman in her fifties or sixties in good health and CMV-seropositive. Sequenced input: PBMCs. The CDR3 reads CASSLFSTGFNYGYTF. The nucleotide sequence is TGTGCCAGCTCACTCTTCTCTACAGGGTTTAACTATGGCTACACCTTC.